The present entry profiles one T cell receptor (beta chain) with its context. No cognate antigen has been identified for it. No much larger clone exists at a distance of one base, and base qualities are not known. These data belong to a study of vaccination effects on CD4 cells after COVID-19 (dated by TCRdb to between 2021 and 2024). Context from the whole study: The ViraFEST assay stimulated PBMC with viral peptide pools and then used TCR sequencing to identify antigen-specific CD4+ T cell clonotypes by expansion. Cultures from other donors in the study were sequenced using the Oncomine TCR Beta short-read assay on an Illumina iSeq 100. SARS-CoV-2 spike-specific CD4+ TCR repertoires were compared before and after mRNA vaccination in COVID-19 convalescent patients and in infection-naive vaccine recipients. The full study included roughly 11 COVID-19 convalescent patients and a few SARS-CoV-2-naive healthy vaccine recipients. Across the study, the median time from the second dose to post-vaccine sampling was 72 days (range 14 to 241). Roughly 1.9 million PBMC per well were cultured with 10 ug/ml peptides in IMDM containing around 4.6% human AB serum, about 9.7 IU/ml IL-2 and gentamicin.

After around 10 days of culture, CD4+ T cells were isolated with the EasySep CD4+ T cell isolation kit. Participants received two doses of either the BNT162b2 or the mRNA-1273 mRNA SARS-CoV-2 vaccine. Negative nucleocapsid antibody results before and after vaccination confirmed that the healthy vaccine recipients had no prior SARS-CoV-2 infection. On days 3 and 7, half of the culture medium was replaced with fresh IL-2-containing medium. Each peptide stimulation condition was cultured in triplicate wells unless otherwise noted. Using Ficoll-Paque Plus gradient centrifugation, PBMC were separated from whole blood and then either used fresh or cryopreserved at -140C. The QIAamp micro DNA kit was used to extract genomic DNA from the cultured CD4+ T cells. Taken from the germline V gene, the CDR1 and CDR2 loops are KGHSH and LQKENI. V loses 4 bases, J loses 1 base, and the germline ends lie 12 bases apart. Inclusive of the bounding cysteine and phenylalanine, the CDR3 is 15 residues long. CDR3 DNA only is kept here, 45 bases in frame from base 1.

Library preparation used the immunoSEQ multiplex PCR assay. DNA from the cultured, isolated CD4+ T cells was subjected to TCR beta CDR3 sequencing. Processing in the source paper ran as follows. Non-productive TCR sequences were removed, reads were trimmed to the CDR3 region, and CDR3s of at least 7 amino acids were retained. The MANAFEST web app was used to pick out antigen-specific clonotypes by comparing their expansion in peptide wells with that in reference cultures. To be called positive, a clone needed expansion at FDR<0.05 compared with the reference and with all other wells, an odds ratio greater than 5, and a frequency greater than 0.1% in two replicate wells. Cross-reactive clonotypes were defined as significantly expanded in SARS-CoV-2 spike wells and in at least one common cold coronavirus spike condition. CDR3 similarity was assessed by Levenshtein distance with the stringdist R package, and unrooted trees were built with ape in R 3.6.1. Entries here come from immuneACCESS through TCRdb and include only in-frame sequences with V and J called. Some clones fail to appear in such tables; in the studies checked, an unresolved V gene covers under half of the shortfall, and the cause of the remainder is unknown. Clone size and the V and J calls come from that table; the DNA yielded D and trimming. For this sample the table gives about 73,000 clones, of which roughly 73% were detected only once. About 2.5% of the sample is in the top ten clones.

The full study reports these points: Limitations of the study were the small number of convalescent patients and the absence of early post-infection timepoints. Marked clonal contraction was observed in both infection-induced and vaccine-induced clones at late post-vaccination timepoints, consistent with waning T cell responses. Among healthy vaccine recipients, nearly all vaccine-induced clones were SARS-CoV-2 mono-reactive, and just 1 of 255 was cross-reactive with common cold coronaviruses.

This TCR was sampled from a human donor who received a COVID-19 vaccine. This chain joins TRBV18 to TRBJ2-3, with no confidently assigned D gene. The material sequenced was CD4+ T cells from PBMCs cultured without peptide, taken after COVID-19 vaccination. The DNA is TGTGCCAGCTCACTACTACTGCCCGGCACAGATACGCAGTATTTT. Its translation is CASSLLLPGTDTQYF.